One sample yielded the 23 T cell receptor beta chains listed below, sequenced in a study of T-cell reconstitution after alpha-beta-depleted transplantation in children. A library of TCRbeta sequences, prepared with unique molecular identifiers, was generated. Via MiXCR, TCRdb re-called the PCR reads, giving one row per CDR3 protein. The repertoire includes hundreds of thousands of distinct CDR3 sequences, under 15% of them detected once, and 0.79% sits in the top ten. The sample consisted of PBMCs, taken before TCRalphabeta/CD19-depleted stem cell transplant. All receptors come from a girl aged 2 to 9 with congenital amegakaryocytic thrombocytopenia, due to receive a stem cell transplant.

This chain connects TRBV5-6 to TRBJ2-1; no clear D. The V and J ends lost 2 bases and 5 bases respectively, with 11 bases between them. The CDR3 is 14 amino acids. Germline loops: CDR1 SGHDT, CDR2 YYEEEE. The DNA of the CDR3 is TGTGCCAGCAGCTTTCAGTACGCCAACAATGAGCAGTTCTTC. The encoded protein is CASSFQYANNEQFF.

This chain links TRBV7-9 with TRBJ2-7, with 11 bases fitting TRBD2. V shed 7 bases and J 1 base; nucleotides not matched to a gene: 9. The length of the CDR3 is 16 residues. Germline V gives CDR1 SEHNR, CDR2 FQNEAQ (reference sequence). The CDR3 spells CASIGPGTSGSYEQYF. The DNA for the CDR3 is TGTGCCAGCATCGGCCCCGGGACTAGCGGTTCCTACGAGCAGTACTTC.

A word on this clonotype: The junction differs from germline at one of its ends, possibly a read error. V usage is TRBV28 and J usage is TRBJ2-4; no definite D call. This CDR3 comprises 13 residues. Germline V CDR1 and CDR2: MDHEN, SYDVKM. This CDR3 is CTSSPSARNIQYF. The CDR3 nucleotides are TGTACCAGCAGTCCGAGTGCCAGAAACATTCAGTACTTC.

The chain couples TRBV29-1 to TRBJ2-5, with 9 bases that match TRBD1. Germline CDR1 is SQVTM and CDR2 is ANQGSEA. The CDR3 has 12 residues. Trimming at V came to 7 bases and at J to 5 bases, leaving 5 bases not matched to a gene. This CDR3 is CSARDRVETQYF. The CDR3, as DNA: TGCAGCGCCAGGGACAGGGTGGAGACCCAGTACTTC.

This clonotype was found a few times. The rearrangement links TRBV11-1 to TRBJ2-7, with TRBD2 matching over 11 bases. After removal of 1 base from V and 6 bases from J, the junction contained 17 bases not matched to a gene. The CDR3 spans 19 residues. CDR1 SGHAT and CDR2 FQDESV come from the germline V gene (reference sequence). The DNA of the CDR3 is TGTGCCAGCAGCTTAGGTCTGTCAGTAAAGACTAGCGGGATCGGCGAGCAGTACTTC. Protein product: CASSLGLSVKTSGIGEQYF.

This clonotype was detected ten times or more. The chain links TRBV7-6 to TRBJ2-1, with D unclear. CDR1 SGHVS and CDR2 FNYEAQ come from the germline V gene. The CDR3 length is 14 residues. The V and J ends lost 5 bases and 7 bases respectively, with 15 bases between them. CDR3 region: CASSTPGLRNEQFF. CDR3 DNA sequence: TGTGCCAGCAGCACCCCCGGGCTAAGGAATGAGCAGTTCTTC. Complete variable domain (other parts from reference TRBV7-6 and TRBJ2-1): GAGVSQSPRYKVTKRGQDVALRCDPISGHVSLYWYRQALGQGPEFLTYFNYEAQQDKSGLPNDRFSAERPEGSISTLTIQRTEQRDSAMYRCASSTPGLRNEQFFGPGTRLTVL.

The gene calls are TRBV30 and TRBJ2-3, with 10 bases identical to TRBD2. This CDR3 spans 16 amino acids. J gave up 1 base and V 2 bases, and 6 bases lay outside the gene matches. Looked up from germline, CDR1 is GTSNPN and CDR2 is SVGIG (reference sequence). The CDR3 loop reads CAWSSLAGVGTDTQYF. CDR3 DNA: TGTGCCTGGAGTTCCCTAGCGGGAGTCGGCACAGATACGCAGTATTTT.

This clonotype was seen only a few times. V usage is TRBV5-5 and J usage is TRBJ2-7; TRBD1 might be the D (6 bases). The V end was cut by 1 base, the J end by 2 bases, with 10 bases between. CDR1 is SGHKS and CDR2 is YYEKEE in the germline V gene (reference sequence). The CDR3 consists of 14 residues. In DNA form, the CDR3 reads TGTGCCAGCAGCTTGCACAACAGGGCCTACGAGCAGTACTTC. Protein product: CASSLHNRAYEQYF.

Concerning this clonotype itself: Possible read error: a much larger clone is one base away. J is TRBJ2-3 and V is TRBV5-1; no firm D call. This CDR3 region has 14 residues. Germline V CDR1 and CDR2: SGHRS, YFSETQ. The CDR3 loop reads CAGSLITSTDTQYF. The CDR3 DNA reads TGCGCCGGCAGCTTGATTACTAGCACAGATACGCAGTATTTT.

The V and J genes are TRBV12-3 or TRBV12-4 and TRBJ2-5, with D uncertain. This CDR3 contains 12 residues. Between the trimmed V and J ends, which lost 6 bases and 5 bases, there was a span of 10 bases. This CDR3 reads CASSSDGETQYF. Written as DNA, the CDR3 is TGTGCCAGCAGCTCAGACGGCGAGACCCAGTACTTC.

This clonotype was counted only a few times. The chain couples TRBV11-1 to TRBJ2-3, with 9 bases identical to TRBD2. Germline-derived CDR1 and CDR2 are SGHAT and FQDESV (reference sequence). After removal of 4 bases from V and 2 bases from J, the junction contained 16 bases not matched to a gene. The CDR3 is 19 residues long. CDR3 DNA sequence: TGTGCCAGCAGCTCCAACCAGGGACTAGCCCCTTACTCCACAGATACGCAGTATTTT. It encodes CASSSNQGLAPYSTDTQYF.

The chain has TRBV5-1 and TRBJ2-5, with a possible D match to TRBD2 (5 bases). Germline V gene lookup returns CDR1 SGHRS and CDR2 YFSETQ. CDR3 length equals 14 residues. Trimming removed 2 bases from V and 4 bases from J, with 12 bases in between. The CDR3: CASSFSSSPETQYF. CDR3 DNA sequence: TGCGCCAGCAGCTTTTCTTCTAGCCCAGAGACCCAGTACTTC.

There are many counts of this clonotype. The V gene is TRBV5-1, the J gene TRBJ1-1; TRBD1 aligns across 7 bases. Germline V gene lookup returns CDR1 SGHRS and CDR2 YFSETQ. This CDR3 has 14 residues. Trimming at V came to 0 bases and at J to 4 bases, leaving 3 bases not matched to a gene. This chain's CDR3 is CASSLDRGSTEAFF. The CDR3 DNA sequence: TGCGCCAGCAGCTTGGACAGGGGATCCACTGAAGCTTTCTTT.

This clonotype was counted a single time. This may be a read error: a much more frequent sequence differs by one nucleotide. The rearrangement joins TRBV28 to TRBJ2-2; 16 positions agree with TRBD2. V gave up 8 bases and J gave up 3 bases; unmatched junction bases: 12. CDR3 length: 19 residues. Germline values: CDR1 MDHEN, CDR2 SYDVKM. CDR3 amino acids: CASRSMGLAGGPDTGELFF. For the CDR3, the DNA is TGTGCCAGCCGTTCCATGGGACTAGCGGGAGGGCCTGACACCGGGGAGCTGTTTTTT.

In its sample, this clonotype was seen many times. The chain links TRBV20-1 to TRBJ2-1, with 10 nucleotides matching TRBD2. CDR1 DFQATT and CDR2 SNEGSKA come from the germline V gene (reference sequence). The CDR3 is 14 residues long. Trimming took 3 bases from V and 4 from J; bases not matched to a gene: 3. Written as DNA, the CDR3 is TGCAGTGCTAGCCCACTAGCGGGGTACAATGAGCAGTTCTTC. Its translation is CSASPLAGYNEQFF.

This clonotype was seen repeatedly, ten times or more. This sequence joins TRBV5-1 and TRBJ2-7; tentatively, D is TRBD2 (6 bases). Trimming cost V 3 bases and J 3 bases, with 7 bases left between them. The CDR3 consists of 12 residues. The germline V gene encodes CDR1 SGHRS and CDR2 YFSETQ. The CDR3 bases are TGCGCCAGCAGCTCGGAGGGCTACGAGCAGTACTTC. The encoded protein is CASSSEGYEQYF.

This clonotype was picked up a small number of times. The chain joins TRBV5-1 to TRBJ1-2; D call uncertain. This CDR3 comprises 13 residues. The ends were cut back, 0 bases at V and 2 bases at J, with 5 bases in the middle. Germline CDR1 and CDR2: SGHRS and YFSETQ. Here the CDR3 reads CASSLERNYGYTF. The CDR3 DNA sequence: TGCGCCAGCAGCTTGGAGCGGAACTATGGCTACACCTTC.

The chain uses TRBV30 and TRBJ1-2, with D possibly TRBD1 on 5 matching bases. V was shortened by 5 bases and J by 2 bases, with 6 bases between the two germline ends. The CDR3 runs to 11 residues. In germline, CDR1 is GTSNPN, CDR2 SVGIG (reference sequence). As DNA, the CDR3 is TGTGCCTGGGGGGGAAACTATGGCTACACCTTC. Residues: CAWGGNYGYTF.

The table lists this clonotype with many counts. The V and J genes are TRBV5-1 and TRBJ2-2; 10 bases are a match to TRBD2. This CDR3 contains 14 residues. CDR1 SGHRS and CDR2 YFSETQ come from the germline V gene. V was pared by 6 bases and J by 3 bases, with 2 bases of the junction left unmatched. The CDR3 region is CASIGLADTGELFF. DNA of the CDR3: TGCGCCAGCATAGGACTAGCGGACACCGGGGAGCTGTTTTTT.

This clonotype appeared many times. This chain connects TRBV20-1 to TRBJ2-7; no clear D gene. The CDR3 has 14 residues. The germline gives CDR1 DFQATT, CDR2 SNEGSKA (reference sequence). V gave up 4 bases and J gave up 1 base, with 14 bases separating them. This CDR3 is CSATRLSLSYEQYF. CDR3 in DNA: TGCAGTGCTACCAGACTGTCGCTTTCCTACGAGCAGTACTTC.

V and J are TRBV15 and TRBJ1-5, with 9 bases matching TRBD1. The CDR3 contains 17 residues. Germline lookup yields CDR1 LNHNV and CDR2 YYDKDF (reference sequence). Trimming took 0 bases from V and 7 from J; bases not matched to a gene: 10. CDR3 DNA: TGTGCCACCAGCAGAGATCGGGTGGGACAGGGCGGGCAGCCCCAGCATTTT. This codes for CATSRDRVGQGGQPQHF.

The V call is TRBV7-6, the J call TRBJ2-2; D unclear. The CDR3 length is 12 residues. Trimming pared 1 base from V and 9 bases from J, leaving 6 bases between. Germline assignment: CDR1 SGHVS and CDR2 FNYEAQ. The CDR3 DNA sequence: TGTGCCAGCAGCTTAGGAGTCCGGGAGCTGTTTTTT. Translation: CASSLGVRELFF.

In this sample, this clonotype turned up many times. This chain links TRBV20-1 with TRBJ1-2; 7 bases agree with TRBD1. V lost 4 bases and J lost 0; bases outside the gene matches: 8. CDR1 and CDR2 from the germline V gene are DFQATT and SNEGSKA (reference sequence). The CDR3 consists of 15 residues. The chain's CDR3 is CSAKPYRGANYGYTF. The CDR3 DNA follows: TGCAGTGCTAAACCATACAGGGGAGCTAACTATGGCTACACCTTC.